The source of this TCR beta chain is a study of cytomegalovirus exposure and HLA in healthy donors. Study-wide results and caveats: 87-base-pair reads could not separate some V segments, including TRBV6-2 and TRBV6-3. Being productive about 87% or about 30% of the time was typical of most TCR beta V segments in an earlier analysis. Cytomegalovirus association was listed for 150 or so TCR beta chains.

Primers for the PCR totalled 60 Vbeta and 13 Jbeta. Original methodology: Later analysis identified some 88 million unique TCR beta chains, 10 million to 12 million shared. Libraries were prepared by immunoSEQ multiplex PCR; TCRdb keeps only in-frame clonotypes and omits some of them. V, J and clone size are taken as reported in that table, and D and trimming were inferred from the DNA itself. The table records 100,000 to 150,000 clones, 65% to 80% of them present only once. A remark on this clone: Its antigen is unknown.

The CDR3 extends over 10 amino acids. Trimming shortened V by 4 bases and J by 7 bases, and 7 bases separated the two germline ends. CDR1 DFQATT and CDR2 SNEGSKA come from the germline V gene (reference sequence). This sequence was found in a woman between 40 and 50 years old in good health and CMV-seropositive. Sequencing was done on a sample of PBMCs. The rearrangement uses TRBV20-1 and TRBJ1-2; tentatively, D is TRBD1 (5 bases). The CDR3 reads CSATGGGYTF. In nucleotides, the CDR3 is TGCAGTGCTACGGGGGGTGGCTACACCTTC.